This T cell receptor beta chain was observed in a study of T cell responses to AZD1222 COVID-19 vaccine. General observations from the study: Dominant CD4 TCR responses targeted spike regions 160-218 and 743-854.

Clones were sequenced by immunoSEQ multiplex PCR, and TCRdb holds only the in-frame ones, with some missing. Among about 110,000 clones, roughly 87% were seen once, and the ten largest hold 5%. Trimming pared 5 bases from V and 0 bases from J, leaving 7 bases between. CDR3 length equals 14 residues. CDR1 is LNHDA and CDR2 is SQIVND in the germline V gene (reference sequence). There are a few counts of this clone. The antigen is unknown. The sample carries other DNA sequences with the same CDR3. The sample here was peripheral blood, taken on day 0 of AZD1222 vaccination. The chain combines TRBV19 with TRBJ1-4; D is perhaps TRBD1 (5 bases). This sequence was found in an adult in good health. The CDR3 nucleotides read TGTGCCAGTAGTGGGACGGCAACTAATGAAAAACTGTTTTTT. Translating gives CASSGTATNEKLFF.